Listed below are T cell receptor beta chains from one sample, sequenced in a study of T cells in tuberculosis. Assay: immunoSEQ multiplex PCR; the TCRdb copy retains only in-frame clones and omits some. The repertoire holds around 41,000 clones, with 90% to 95% as singletons. The specimen was PBMCs. All receptors derive from a donor between 10 and 35 years old with latent tuberculosis or without tuberculosis infection. Some clones in this sample may be carry-over from other donors' samples. Both conserved end residues are part of each CDR3. Fields, in order: clone size, J gene, V gene, D gene, CDR3 protein, CDR3 DNA. The D gene is left open where the match is weak. Expanded clones get a size class; other rows say once, few or many, or leave the size out.

>once|TRBJ2-7|TRBV30|NA
CAWRGGRQALNYYEQYF
TGTGCCTGGAGGGGGGGTAGGCAGGCCCTTAATTACTACGAGCAGTACTTC
>NA|TRBJ2-7|TRBV4-1|NA
CASSQGPGESYEQYF
TGCGCCAGCAGCCAAGGGCCAGGGGAGAGCTACGAGCAGTACTTC
>NA|TRBJ1-4|TRBV4-3|NA
CASSQVTSGSTNEKLFF
TGCGCCAGCAGCCAAGTTACAAGCGGTTCAACTAATGAAAAACTGTTTTTT
>few|TRBJ1-5|TRBV19|TRBD1
CASSLGTENQPQHF
TGTGCCAGTAGTTTGGGGACAGAGAATCAGCCCCAGCATTTT
>NA|TRBJ2-1|TRBV27|TRBD2
CASSFLGTSGNEQFF
TGTGCCAGCAGTTTTCTAGGGACTAGTGGGAATGAGCAGTTCTTC
>NA|TRBJ2-5|TRBV7-4|TRBD2
CASSLPLGRERSETQYF
TGTGCCAGCAGCTTACCTCTCGGGCGGGAGAGGTCAGAGACCCAGTACTTC
>once|TRBJ2-7|TRBV7-3|TRBD1
CASSPDRVGEQYF
TGTGCCAGCAGCCCGGACAGGGTAGGGGAGCAGTACTTC
>NA|TRBJ1-1|TRBV19|NA
CASSIMQKAGNTEAFF
TGTGCCAGTAGTATTATGCAGAAGGCAGGGAACACTGAAGCTTTCTTT
>NA|TRBJ1-1|TRBV6-5|NA
CASRALSSGTEAFF
TGTGCCAGCAGGGCATTATCGAGCGGGACTGAAGCTTTCTTT
>NA|TRBJ1-4|TRBV7-2|NA
CASSLRGSSNEKLFF
TGTGCCAGCAGTCTTCGGGGTAGTTCTAATGAAAAACTGTTTTTT
>NA|TRBJ2-1|TRBV4-1|NA
CASSFPGQTDNEQFF
TGCGCCAGCAGCTTCCCCGGACAGACCGACAATGAGCAGTTCTTC
>NA|TRBJ2-1|TRBV7-3|NA
CASSLRSKGEGGSYNEQFF
TGTGCCAGCAGCTTAAGATCGAAAGGGGAAGGGGGCTCCTACAATGAGCAGTTCTTC
>NA|TRBJ2-1|TRBV18|TRBD2
CASSRGSGKGTFNEQFF
TGTGCCAGCTCACGGGGGAGCGGGAAGGGGACGTTCAATGAGCAGTTCTTC
>NA|TRBJ2-2|TRBV7-9|TRBD2
CASREEAGELFF
TGTGCCTCACGGGAGGAAGCCGGGGAGCTGTTTTTT
>NA|TRBJ2-3|TRBV10-3|TRBD1
CAISEAGWGTGSDTQYF
TGTGCCATCAGTGAGGCGGGATGGGGGACAGGGTCAGATACGCAGTATTTT
>NA|TRBJ2-3|TRBV7-9|NA
CASSPTHKNTQYF
TGTGCCAGCAGCCCAACACACAAAAATACGCAGTATTTT
>NA|TRBJ2-7|TRBV29-1|TRBD2
CSVAPEVAGVSYEQYF
TGCAGCGTTGCGCCCGAGGTGGCGGGAGTATCCTACGAGCAGTACTTC
>NA|TRBJ1-2|TRBV28|NA
CASSLLADGPIVYGYTF
TGTGCCAGCAGTTTATTAGCGGACGGACCGATTGTCTATGGCTACACCTTC
>NA|TRBJ2-2|TRBV5-1|NA
CASSSARGNAKWLTGELFF
TGCGCCAGCAGCAGCGCAAGGGGGAACGCTAAATGGCTCACCGGGGAGCTGTTTTTT
>once|TRBJ1-2|TRBV5-5|NA
CASSEWGVNYGYTF
TGTGCCAGCAGCGAATGGGGAGTTAACTATGGCTACACCTTC
>NA|TRBJ2-1|TRBV7-3|NA
CASSLWPGATYNEQFF
TGTGCCAGCAGCTTATGGCCGGGAGCGACCTACAATGAGCAGTTCTTC
>NA|TRBJ2-1|TRBV25-1|TRBD2
CASSEGGTSLNEQFF
TGTGCCAGCAGTGAAGGGGGGACTAGCTTGAATGAGCAGTTCTTC
>NA|TRBJ2-7|TRBV25-1|TRBD1
CASSTQGQSYEQYF
TGTGCCAGCAGTACACAGGGGCAATCCTACGAGCAGTACTTC
>NA|TRBJ2-7|TRBV28|NA
CASSSWTDYEQYF
TGTGCCAGCAGTTCCTGGACAGACTACGAGCAGTACTTC
>NA|TRBJ2-7|TRBV6-1|NA
CASSEELTRSSYEQYF
TGTGCCAGCAGTGAAGAATTAACACGATCTTCCTACGAGCAGTACTTC
>NA|TRBJ2-7|TRBV7-9|NA
CASSFGAGYEQYF
TGTGCCAGCAGCTTCGGGGCGGGATACGAGCAGTACTTC
>NA|TRBJ1-2|TRBV6-1|NA
CASSEDPGHKFYGYTF
TGTGCCAGCAGTGAGGATCCGGGACATAAATTCTATGGCTACACCTTC
>NA|TRBJ1-5|TRBV5-5|NA
CASSLERGNQPQHF
TGTGCCAGCAGCCTCGAAAGAGGCAATCAGCCCCAGCATTTT
>NA|TRBJ2-4|TRBV27|NA
CASSFQGFGNIQYF
TGTGCCAGCAGTTTTCAGGGTTTCGGAAACATTCAGTACTTC
>NA|TRBJ2-1|TRBV7-9|NA
CASSLSGGLVNEQFF
TGTGCCAGCAGCTTATCCGGGGGGCTTGTGAATGAGCAGTTCTTC
>NA|TRBJ1-2|TRBV28|TRBD1
CASNPSAGTGSGYTF
TGTGCCAGCAACCCTTCAGCCGGGACAGGGTCCGGCTACACCTTC
>NA|TRBJ1-4|TRBV4-1|NA
CASSPGIPGVAEKLFF
TGCGCCAGCAGCCCAGGGATTCCGGGGGTAGCTGAAAAACTGTTTTTT
>once|TRBJ2-1|TRBV4-3|NA
CASSLTGLPNEQFF
TGCGCCAGCAGCCTTACGGGACTCCCCAATGAGCAGTTCTTC
>NA|TRBJ2-2|TRBV5-1|NA
CATTQGPGTGELFF
TGCGCCACGACCCAGGGGCCGGGCACCGGGGAGCTGTTTTTT
>NA|TRBJ1-1|TRBV4-3|NA
CASSPDSGHLTEAFF
TGCGCCAGCAGCCCCGACTCGGGACATTTGACTGAAGCTTTCTTT
>NA|TRBJ2-1|TRBV4-3|TRBD2
CASSQDQAGGPFSEQFF
TGCGCCAGCAGCCAAGATCAGGCGGGAGGGCCGTTTAGTGAGCAGTTCTTC
>NA|TRBJ1-2|TRBV10-3|TRBD1
CAPHRGQGDYGYTF
TGTGCCCCCCACAGAGGACAGGGCGACTATGGCTACACCTTC
>NA|TRBJ1-1|TRBV5-6|NA
CASSDRPEGRTEAFF
TGTGCCAGCAGCGACCGACCCGAGGGGAGGACTGAAGCTTTCTTT
>NA|TRBJ2-3|TRBV6-4|TRBD2
CASSLAGGPDTQYF
TGTGCCAGCAGTTTAGCGGGAGGGCCAGATACGCAGTATTTT
>NA|TRBJ2-3|TRBV4-2|NA
CASSQESSPRTDTQYF
TGTGCCAGCAGCCAAGAGTCTTCCCCTCGCACAGATACGCAGTATTTT
>NA|TRBJ2-7|TRBV6-1|NA
CASSEAWEYYEQYF
TGTGCCAGCAGTGAAGCTTGGGAGTACTACGAGCAGTACTTC
>NA|TRBJ1-1|TRBV7-9|NA
CASSLGEGWAFF
TGTGCCAGCAGCCTCGGGGAGGGTTGGGCTTTCTTT
>NA|TRBJ2-7|TRBV7-9|TRBD2
CASGGLSGGIYEQYF
TGTGCCAGCGGAGGACTTAGCGGGGGGATCTACGAGCAGTACTTC
>NA|TRBJ2-2|TRBV19|NA
CASSWPTGKGLTTNTGELFF
TGTGCCAGTAGTTGGCCCACTGGGAAGGGGCTAACTACGAACACCGGGGAGCTGTTTTTT
>NA|TRBJ1-2|TRBV27|TRBD1
CASSFTTGGGYTF
TGTGCCAGCAGTTTCACGACAGGGGGAGGCTACACCTTC
>NA|TRBJ2-1|TRBV2|NA
CASRSRSSTGMSSYNEQFF
TGTGCCAGCAGGTCCCGTTCGTCGACAGGAATGAGCTCCTACAATGAGCAGTTCTTC
>few|TRBJ1-2|TRBV5-1|TRBD1
CASNVGDRSRGYTF
TGCGCCAGCAACGTGGGGGACAGGAGTCGTGGCTACACCTTC
>NA|TRBJ1-1|TRBV19|NA
CATKREVNDFGTEAFF
TGTGCCACCAAACGGGAGGTGAATGATTTTGGCACTGAAGCTTTCTTT